This T cell receptor beta chain originates from a study of T cell responses to AZD1222 COVID-19 vaccine (dated by TCRdb to about 2021). Broadly, across the study: A total of 233 trial participants underwent TCR sequencing, of whom more than 200 had received two doses of AZD1222 and 26 had received two doses of the MenACWY control vaccine. Trial participants were enrolled by age into 18-55, 56-69 and 70-plus year subgroups, with about 150, 27 and 61 TCR-sequenced participants respectively.

What this sample's time point label stands for: about 28 days (+/-7) after the second vaccine dose. AZD1222 recipients given second doses at about 4 weeks or at about 12 weeks were pooled, since spike-specific TCR depth and breadth were not found to differ between the two schedules. Vaccinee samples came from UK trials COV001 and COV002, including a single-blind randomized controlled phase 2/3 trial of AZD1222 (ChAdOx1 nCoV-19) in healthy adults. For TCRbeta chain sequencing, PBMC samples were collected from trial participants at day 0 and at day 28 after the second dose. Here is what the overall study found, with its caveats: In the small 56-69-year group, the increase in depth fell short of significance, most likely because of low power. Reportedly, close to half of the unique spike-specific TCRs recognized epitopes lying outside the regions that are mutated in the B.1.351 and B.1.1.7 variants. A significant rise in spike-specific TCR breadth and depth was observed after two AZD1222 doses relative to day 0 and relative to MenACWY recipients. The vaccine-associated CD4 TCRs covered the entire spike protein, and the dominant responses fell in regions 160-218 and 743-854. Only 5 to 7 AZD1222 recipients were SARS-CoV-2 seropositive at baseline, limiting conclusions about previously exposed vaccinees. Because no day 14 peak-response samples were available, the repertoires could be characterized only after the peak T cell response. Participants were mostly white British, with more females than males. The authors suggested clonal diversity may have been underestimated.

The germline ends are 12 bases apart after V is trimmed by 5 bases and J by 11 bases. The CDR3 holds 11 amino acids from the cysteine to the phenylalanine. CDR3 DNA is the only sequence kept; it has 33 bases, read in frame from the first base. CDR1 MNHNY and CDR2 SVGAGI are derived from the germline V gene (reference sequence). Of note for this clone: There is no known antigen for this receptor. No clone much larger than this one lies a single base away; base qualities are absent.

The CDR3 regions of human TCRbeta chains were analyzed by immunosequencing. On the authors' methods: TCRs in the repertoires were compared against a reference library of SARS-CoV-2-specific TCRs that had been generated with the MIRA antigen-specificity platform. Breadth was defined as the fraction of unique TCRs that were SARS-CoV-2-associated, and depth was defined as the fraction of total T cells that were SARS-CoV-2-associated. Using the MIRA data, every spike-specific TCR was mapped to the spike region that the TCR reacted to and assigned to either a CD4 or a CD8 class. Log10-transformed breadth and depth values were compared by one-way ANOVA with Sidak's multiple comparisons tests. TCRdb obtained this table from immuneACCESS and retained in-frame rearrangements with V and J assigned. These tables miss some clones; where compared with another copy, unresolved V genes account for less than half of the shortfall, and the remainder is unexplained. The V and J calls and clone size are taken from that table; D and trimming were inferred from the DNA. In this sample the table shows roughly 120,000 clones, about 92% of which occur a single time. Around 8.2% of the sample goes to the ten largest clones.

This sequence originates from an adult who received the AZD1222 COVID-19 vaccine. Here the chain combines TRBV6-6 and TRBJ1-1; D gene: possibly TRBD1, on 5 matching bases. The starting material was peripheral blood, obtained 28 days after the second AZD1222 dose. The CDR3 region has the sequence CASSTQGPAFF. The bases read TGTGCCAGCAGTACTCAGGGTCCGGCTTTCTTT.